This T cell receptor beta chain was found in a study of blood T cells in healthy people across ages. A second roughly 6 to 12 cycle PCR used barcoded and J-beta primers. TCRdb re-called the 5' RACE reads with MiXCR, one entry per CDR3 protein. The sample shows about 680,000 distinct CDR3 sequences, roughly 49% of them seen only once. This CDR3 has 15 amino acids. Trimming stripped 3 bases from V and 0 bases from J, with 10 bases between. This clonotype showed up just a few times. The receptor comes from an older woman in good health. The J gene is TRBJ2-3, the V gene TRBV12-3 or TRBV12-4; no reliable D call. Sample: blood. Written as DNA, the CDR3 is TGTGCCAGCAGTTTCCGGAGACCTAGCACAGATACGCAGTATTTT. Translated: CASSFRRPSTDTQYF.